Listed here are 13 T cell receptor beta chains from one sample, sequenced in a study of blood T cell repertoires in COVID-19. Generated by immunoSEQ multiplex PCR, the TCRdb table keeps only in-frame clones and is missing some. The table lists some 110,000 clones, approximately 84% of them singletons, with roughly 7% in the top ten. The sequencing input was peripheral blood. The source of these receptors is a man aged 65 to 79 with active or convalescent COVID-19.

V gene TRBV6-1 combines with J gene TRBJ1-2; TRBD1 is a possible D gene (6 bases). Trimming pared 4 bases from V and 5 bases from J, leaving 20 bases between. Per germline, CDR1 MNHNS and CDR2 SASEGT. This CDR3 has 16 amino acids. The CDR3 here is CASSGEKGQSGYGYTF. The CDR3 DNA is TGTGCCAGCAGTGGGGAAAAGGGACAATCGGGATATGGCTACACCTTC.

The rearrangement joins TRBV21-1 to TRBJ2-5; the table's D call, TRBD2, was not checked against the DNA. TRBV21-1 is a documented pseudogene. This CDR3 region has 14 residues. The CDR3 reads CASSKLVEEETQYF. CDR3 nucleotides: TGTGCCAGCAGCAAACTGGTCGAGGAGGAGACCCAGTACTTC.

This clone occurred a few times. The J gene is TRBJ2-5, the V gene TRBV5-1; 9 nucleotides align to TRBD1. Unmatched junction bases numbered 9, after V lost 5 bases and J lost 4 bases. The germline gives CDR1 SGHRS, CDR2 YFSETQ. The CDR3 is made up of 15 amino acids. CDR3 sequence reads: CASSPGQGRGETQYF. The CDR3 DNA reads as TGCGCCAGCAGTCCCGGACAGGGGAGAGGAGAGACCCAGTACTTC.

The chain combines TRBV21-1 with TRBJ2-2; TRBD2 is taken as the D call from the table, unchecked against the DNA. TRBV21-1 is designated a pseudogene. The CDR3 contains 13 residues. The CDR3 sequence: CASSKERPRELFF. For the CDR3, the DNA is TGTGCCAGCAGCAAAGAGCGCCCCCGGGAGCTGTTTTTT.

The chain combines TRBV7-2 with TRBJ2-7; 9 nucleotides align to TRBD1. The V and J ends lost 5 bases and 3 bases, in that order; junction bases with no gene match: 5. Germline assignment: CDR1 SGHTA and CDR2 FQGNSA. The length of the CDR3 is 14 residues. This chain's CDR3 is CASSQRTGDYEQYF. CDR3 nucleotides: TGTGCCAGCAGCCAGCGGACAGGGGACTACGAGCAGTACTTC.

The chain employs TRBV7-9 and TRBJ1-1, with 7 bases lining up with TRBD1. The CDR3 consists of 17 residues. Looked up from germline, CDR1 is SEHNR and CDR2 is FQNEAQ (reference sequence). V gave up 2 bases and J gave up 0 bases; unmatched junction bases: 9. The CDR3 spells CASSLRGGTELNTEAFF. The CDR3 coding sequence is TGTGCCAGCAGCTTAAGAGGCGGGACAGAATTGAACACTGAAGCTTTCTTT.

Comments on this clone: This same CDR3 is encoded by further DNA sequences in the sample. This rearrangement joins TRBV28 to TRBJ1-5; D is ambiguous. CDR3 length: 13 amino acids. V lost 5 bases and J 1 base, leaving 6 bases between the germline ends. The germline V gene has CDR1 MDHEN and CDR2 SYDVKM. In DNA form, the CDR3 reads TGTGCCAGCAGTCCAAGCAGCAATCAGCCCCAGCATTTT. Translation gives CASSPSSNQPQHF.

The J gene is TRBJ1-1, the V gene TRBV30, with TRBD1 as a possible D gene (5 bases). The CDR3 is 12 amino acids. Per the germline V gene, CDR1 is GTSNPN and CDR2 is SVGIG (reference sequence). Trimming removed 3 bases at V and 1 base at J, with 6 bases between. The CDR3 coding sequence is TGTGCCTGGAGGGGGCCGAACACTGAAGCTTTCTTT. Translation gives CAWRGPNTEAFF. The whole variable domain, filled in from reference TRBV30 and TRBJ1-1, reads SQTIHQWPATLVQPVGSPLSLECTVEGTSNPNLYWYRQAAGRGLQLLFYSVGIGQISSEVPQNLSASRPQDRQFILSSKKLLLSDSGFYLCAWRGPNTEAFFGQGTRLTVV.

The genes are TRBV4-1 and TRBJ1-5, with 7 bases identical to TRBD1. There are 16 residues in the CDR3. Germline CDR1 MGHRA, CDR2 YSYEKL. After removal of 5 bases from V and 4 bases from J, the junction contained 11 bases not matched to a gene. CDR3 region: CASSLPTGSGNQPQHF. DNA of the CDR3: TGCGCCAGCAGCTTACCGACAGGGTCTGGAAATCAGCCCCAGCATTTT.

The gene calls are TRBV18 and TRBJ2-1; D is possibly TRBD1 (5 bases). V was cut by 6 bases and J by 9 bases, with 12 bases left in between. The CDR3 runs to 12 residues. Germline assignment: CDR1 KGHSH and CDR2 LQKENI. The CDR3 nucleotides read TGTGCCAGCTCTCGAATCCAGGGTGAGCAGTTCTTC. Its translation is CASSRIQGEQFF. The complete variable domain, with remaining parts taken from reference TRBV18 and TRBJ2-1, reads NAGVMQNPRHLVRRRGQEARLRCSPMKGHSHVYWYRQLPEEGLKFMVYLQKENIIDESGMPKERFSAEFPKEGPSILRIQQVVRGDSAAYFCASSRIQGEQFFGPGTRLTVL.

This sequence joins TRBV25-1 and TRBJ2-1, with 9 bases aligning to TRBD2. CDR3 length equals 15 residues. Germline V gene sequence: CDR1 MGHDK, CDR2 SYGVNS. The trim removed 5 bases at V and 6 bases at J, leaving 8 bases unmatched. The CDR3 DNA reads TGTGCCAGCAGTATAGCGGGAGTAGTTCGCAATGAGCAGTTCTTC. Amino acids: CASSIAGVVRNEQFF.

The V and J genes are TRBV28 and TRBJ1-5; tentatively, D is TRBD1 (5 bases). The CDR3 runs 16 residues. Trimming took 3 bases from V and 4 from J, leaving 16 bases between them. Germline CDR1 reads MDHEN; CDR2 reads SYDVKM. As DNA, the CDR3 is TGTGCCAGCAGTTTGGCGGGGGACGGGGGGAATCAGCCCCAGCATTTT. This gives the protein CASSLAGDGGNQPQHF.

This chain joins TRBV9 and TRBJ2-3; 7 nucleotides match TRBD1. The V gene end was trimmed by 0 bases and the J gene end by 2 bases; junction bases not matched to a gene: 6. CDR1 and CDR2 from the germline V gene are SGDLS and YYNGEE. The CDR3 totals 16 residues. This CDR3 is CASSVGQGQNTDTQYF. CDR3 coding DNA: TGTGCCAGCAGCGTAGGCCAGGGACAGAACACAGATACGCAGTATTTT.